The text below deals with one TCR beta chain. One junction end disagrees with the germline gene, perhaps due to a read error. This specimen comes from a study of CD8+CD57+ T cells in acquired aplastic anemia. Genomic DNA served as template for TCR beta VDJ and CDR3 profiling. TCRdb re-called the reads through MiXCR, storing one row per CDR3 protein. This sample yields 200,000 to 250,000 distinct CDR3 sequences, of which over 55% are seen a single time; roughly 29% belongs to the top ten. The CDR3 is made up of 15 amino acids. Germline CDR1 is LGHNA and CDR2 is YNFKEQ. The chain is built from TRBV4-2 and TRBJ2-7; 10 bases are shared with TRBD2. The sample was sorted CD4+, CD8+, or CD8+CD57+ T cells (not recorded which) from PBMCs. The TCR was taken from a human donor in good health. As DNA, the CDR3 is TGTGCCAGCAGCCATTCCACAGCGGGAGGGTACGAGCAGTACTTT. It is translated as CASSHSTAGGYEQYF.